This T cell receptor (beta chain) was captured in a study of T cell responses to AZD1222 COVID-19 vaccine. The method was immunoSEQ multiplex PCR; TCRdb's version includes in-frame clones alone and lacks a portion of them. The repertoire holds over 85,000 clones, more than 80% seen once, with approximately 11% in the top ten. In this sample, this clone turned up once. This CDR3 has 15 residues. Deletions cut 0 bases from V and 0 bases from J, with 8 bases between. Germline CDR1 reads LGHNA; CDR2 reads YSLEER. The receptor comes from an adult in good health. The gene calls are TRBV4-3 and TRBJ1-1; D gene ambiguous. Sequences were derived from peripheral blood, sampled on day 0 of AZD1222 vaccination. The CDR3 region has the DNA TGCGCCAGCAGCCAAGATGGAAGCATGAACACTGAAGCTTTCTTT. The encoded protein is CASSQDGSMNTEAFF.